This passage covers 10 T cell receptor beta chains from one sample sequenced in a study of T cell responses to AZD1222 COVID-19 vaccine. Profiling relied on immunoSEQ multiplex PCR, and the TCRdb table lists in-frame clones only, not all of them. The data contain about 130,000 clones, 75% to 90% of them singletons. Here the sequenced sample was peripheral blood, taken 28 days after the second AZD1222 dose. Receptors originate from an adult who received the AZD1222 COVID-19 vaccine.

This chain joins TRBV18 and TRBJ1-5; 9 bases agree with TRBD1. The CDR3 contains 17 residues. Germline trimming cut 3 bases from V and 3 bases from J; bases unmatched to any gene: 9. Germline V CDR1 and CDR2: KGHSH, LQKENI. CDR3 in DNA: TGTGCCAGCTCACCTATAAGTACAGGGGGCTTCAATCAGCCCCAGCATTTT. It yields the protein CASSPISTGGFNQPQHF.

The chain is built from TRBV6-5 and TRBJ2-7, with D maybe TRBD2 (6 bases). Germline V CDR1 and CDR2: MNHEY, SVGAGI. The CDR3 has 14 residues. The ends were cut back, 9 bases at V and 3 bases at J, with 18 bases in the middle. In DNA form, the CDR3 reads TGTGCCAGTAGCCTTGCGCGGGGTGGCTACGAGCAGTACTTC. Translated, it gives CASSLARGGYEQYF.

The V gene is TRBV7-9, the J gene TRBJ1-5; 7 positions match TRBD1. The CDR3 contains 13 residues. With V trimmed by 5 bases and J by 6 bases, 4 bases remained unmatched. Germline V gives CDR1 SEHNR, CDR2 FQNEAQ (reference sequence). This CDR3 is CASSDRAGQPQHF. In DNA form, the CDR3 reads TGTGCCAGCAGCGACAGGGCTGGTCAGCCCCAGCATTTT.

This clone was detected once. This chain joins TRBV2 and TRBJ1-5; D is uncertain. The CDR3 has 12 amino acids. CDR1 is SNHLY, CDR2 FYNNEI, per germline. Deletions cut 2 bases from V and 5 bases from J, with 4 bases between. In DNA form, the CDR3 reads TGTGCCAGCAGTGAACTCTATCAGCCCCAGCATTTT. This translates into CASSELYQPQHF.

This chain connects TRBV13 to TRBJ2-3; D is undetermined. V was trimmed by 1 base and J by 1 base, leaving 9 bases between them. CDR3 length: 15 amino acids. Germline CDR1 and CDR2: PRHDT and FYEKMQ (reference sequence). CDR3 residues: CASSLVPAGTDTQYF. The CDR3 region has the DNA TGTGCCAGCAGCTTAGTCCCCGCGGGCACAGATACGCAGTATTTT.

This sequence joins TRBV7-9 and TRBJ1-3; no firm D call. Trimming took off 0 bases at V and 10 bases at J, with 7 bases between the two ends. The germline gives CDR1 SEHNR, CDR2 FQNEAQ (reference sequence). The CDR3 length is 12 residues. The CDR3 coding sequence is TGTGCCAGCAGCTTAGCGGCAGGTACCATATATTTT. It encodes CASSLAAGTIYF.

The rearrangement joins TRBV30 to TRBJ2-1; D remains ambiguous. The CDR3 runs to 11 residues. V lost 2 bases, J lost 3 bases, and 2 bases lay in between. CDR1 and CDR2 (germline): GTSNPN, SVGIG (reference sequence). As DNA, the CDR3 is TGTGCCTGGAGTATCTACAATGAGCAGTTCTTC. Amino acid sequence: CAWSIYNEQFF. The complete variable domain, with remaining parts taken from reference TRBV30 and TRBJ2-1, reads SQTIHQWPATLVQPVGSPLSLECTVEGTSNPNLYWYRQAAGRGLQLLFYSVGIGQISSEVPQNLSASRPQDRQFILSSKKLLLSDSGFYLCAWSIYNEQFFGPGTRLTVL.

The chain links TRBV4-1 to TRBJ2-7, with TRBD2 matching over 8 bases. Germline CDR1 and CDR2: MGHRA and YSYEKL. J lost 2 bases, V lost 0 bases, and 9 bases had no gene match. CDR3 length: 17 amino acids. CDR3 residues: CASSQDLRGGRPYEQYF. Here the CDR3 DNA reads TGCGCCAGCAGCCAAGATCTTCGCGGGGGGCGCCCCTACGAGCAGTACTTC.

V and J are TRBV6-5 and TRBJ1-6, with D unresolved. The CDR3 has 12 amino acids. The germline CDR1 and CDR2 sequences are MNHEY and SVGAGI. V shed 6 bases and J shed 10 bases, with 10 bases lying between them. CDR3: CASSLRSSPLHF. The CDR3 nucleotides read TGTGCCAGCAGCCTCAGAAGCTCACCCCTCCACTTT.

The CDR3 sequence is CASSDGLGGNTIYF. As DNA, the CDR3 is TGTGCCAGCAGTGACGGTTTGGGTGGAAACACCATATATTTT. V is TRBV6-1 and J is TRBJ1-3; D ambiguous. CDR3 length: 14 residues. V lost 3 bases, J lost 3 bases, and 9 bases lay in between. Germline-derived CDR1 and CDR2 are MNHNS and SASEGT.